Following are 9 T cell receptor beta chains from one sample sequenced in a study of T-cell memory formation after mild COVID-19. Each CDR3 protein is one row after TCRdb ran MiXCR on the 5' RACE reads. Here the sample spans nearly 200,000 distinct CDR3 sequences, around 19% being singletons. Sequenced: PBMCs or a T cell subset sorted from them (not recorded which). The receptor set was obtained from an adult woman who had mild COVID-19 (a few samples of this study predate the infection). Cell type and time point are not known.

This clonotype was seen more than once but under ten times. The chain combines TRBV18 with TRBJ1-1; 8 bases match TRBD1. The V gene end was trimmed by 3 bases and the J gene end by 4 bases; junction bases not matched to a gene: 1. The length of the CDR3 is 13 residues. Per germline, CDR1 KGHSH and CDR2 LQKENI. The CDR3 is CASSPGQGTEAFF. In DNA form, the CDR3 reads TGTGCCAGCTCACCCGGACAGGGCACTGAAGCTTTCTTT. The whole variable domain, remainder taken from reference TRBV18 and TRBJ1-1, is NAGVMQNPRHLVRRRGQEARLRCSPMKGHSHVYWYRQLPEEGLKFMVYLQKENIIDESGMPKERFSAEFPKEGPSILRIQQVVRGDSAAYFCASSPGQGTEAFFGQGTRLTVV.

This clonotype was observed a few times. The chain recombines TRBV7-2 with TRBJ2-3; D may be TRBD2 (5 bases). Germline CDR1 and CDR2: SGHTA and FQGNSA. This CDR3 is built from 15 residues. V lost 1 base, J lost 3 bases, and 11 bases lay in between. The CDR3 DNA is TGTGCCAGCAGCTTAGTACGGGGTGGAACAGATACGCAGTATTTT. Protein sequence: CASSLVRGGTDTQYF.

This clonotype was counted many times. This chain connects TRBV3-1 to TRBJ2-7; no reliable D call. The CDR3 is 11 residues long. V was pared by 4 bases and J by 7 bases, with 8 bases between. Per germline, CDR1 LGHDT and CDR2 YNNKEL (reference sequence). This chain's CDR3 is CASSLLGEQYF. As DNA, the CDR3 is TGTGCCAGCAGCCTCCTAGGGGAGCAGTACTTC.

The V and J genes are TRBV9 and TRBJ2-5; D is undetermined. Trimming left V 6 bases short and J 2 bases short, with 17 bases between. CDR3 size: 15 residues. Germline assignment: CDR1 SGDLS and CDR2 YYNGEE. The CDR3 spells CASTPQPSGQETQYF. CDR3 in DNA: TGTGCCAGCACCCCTCAACCCTCGGGTCAAGAGACCCAGTACTTC.

This clonotype was found a few times. The chain couples TRBV5-1 to TRBJ2-1; D remains unclear. Germline values: CDR1 SGHRS, CDR2 YFSETQ. The CDR3 extends over 15 amino acids. Trimming cost V 2 bases and J 2 bases, with 11 bases left between them. The CDR3 here is CASSLSWNTYNEQFF. The CDR3 DNA reads as TGCGCCAGCAGCTTATCCTGGAACACCTACAATGAGCAGTTCTTC. Full variable domain (remainder filled in from reference TRBV5-1 and TRBJ2-1): KAGVTQTPRYLIKTRGQQVTLSCSPISGHRSVSWYQQTPGQGLQFLFEYFSETQRNKGNFPGRFSGRQFSNSRSEMNVSTLELGDSALYLCASSLSWNTYNEQFFGPGTRLTVL.

This clonotype was observed at least ten times. The chain is built from TRBV27 and TRBJ2-1; no definite D call. Germline assignment: CDR1 MNHEY and CDR2 SMNVEV (reference sequence). Trimming stripped 10 bases from V and 8 bases from J, with 15 bases between. The CDR3 length is 12 residues. The CDR3 reads CAINRIGHEQFF. In DNA form, the CDR3 reads TGTGCCATCAACCGAATCGGGCATGAGCAGTTCTTC.

This clonotype appeared many times. This chain joins TRBV6-6 and TRBJ2-2, with 11 positions matching TRBD2. Germline V CDR1 and CDR2: MNHNY, SVGAGI (reference sequence). The J segment lost 7 bases and the V segment lost 5 bases, leaving 6 bases of the junction unmatched. This CDR3 has 15 residues. DNA of the CDR3: TGTGCCAGCAGTCGTAGCGGGGGGGATGGCGGGGAGCTGTTTTTT. It is translated as CASSRSGGDGGELFF.

This clonotype came up a few times. This chain uses TRBV25-1 with TRBJ2-2, with D possibly being TRBD1 (6 bases). The V gene's germline CDR1 is MGHDK and CDR2 SYGVNS. Trimming pared 3 bases from V and 2 bases from J, leaving 10 bases between. The CDR3 spans 15 residues. DNA of the CDR3: TGTGCCAGCAGTGATCCGGGACATAACACCGGGGAGCTGTTTTTT. Protein: CASSDPGHNTGELFF.

J is TRBJ2-1 and V is TRBV19; weak D call: TRBD2 (6 bases). Germline V gene sequence: CDR1 LNHDA, CDR2 SQIVND (reference sequence). V lost 1 base to trimming and J lost 2 bases, with 12 bases between them. The CDR3 consists of 16 residues. The CDR3 reads CASSIAKRVTYNEQFF. The DNA for the CDR3 is TGTGCCAGTAGTATAGCCAAGCGGGTTACCTACAATGAGCAGTTCTTC.